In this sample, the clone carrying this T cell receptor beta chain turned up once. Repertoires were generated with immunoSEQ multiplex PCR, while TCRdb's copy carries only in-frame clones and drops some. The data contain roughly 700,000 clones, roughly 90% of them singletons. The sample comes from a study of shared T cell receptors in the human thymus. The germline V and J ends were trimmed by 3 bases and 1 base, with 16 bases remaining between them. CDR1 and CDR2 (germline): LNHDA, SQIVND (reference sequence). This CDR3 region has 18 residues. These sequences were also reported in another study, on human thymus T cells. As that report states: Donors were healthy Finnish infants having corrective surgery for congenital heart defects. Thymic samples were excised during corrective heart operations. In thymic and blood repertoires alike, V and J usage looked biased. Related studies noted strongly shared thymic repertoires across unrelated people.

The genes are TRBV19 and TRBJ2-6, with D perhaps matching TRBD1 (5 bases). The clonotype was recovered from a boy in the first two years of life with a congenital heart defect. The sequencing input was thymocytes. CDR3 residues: CASSIGQGWRSGANVLTF. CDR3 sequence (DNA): TGTGCCAGTAGTATCGGGCAGGGCTGGCGATCTGGGGCCAACGTCCTGACTTTC.